This entry lists 4 T cell receptor beta chains sequenced from one sample in a study of blood T cell repertoires in COVID-19. The method was immunoSEQ multiplex PCR; TCRdb's version includes in-frame clones alone and lacks a portion of them. The sample consists of 35,000 to 50,000 clones, just under 85% of them appearing once. The sample consisted of peripheral blood. These receptors were obtained from a human donor with acute or convalescent COVID-19. The donor label of this sample is uncertain.

This clone came up a few times. This chain connects TRBV13 to TRBJ2-2; D gene ambiguous. Germline CDR1 and CDR2: PRHDT and FYEKMQ (reference sequence). V was trimmed by 0 bases and J by 1 base, leaving 6 bases between them. The CDR3 is 15 residues long. The CDR3 here is CASSLGSVNTGELFF. The CDR3 DNA reads as TGTGCCAGCAGCTTAGGGTCCGTGAACACCGGGGAGCTGTTTTTT.

The V and J genes are TRBV14 and TRBJ1-2; D call uncertain. Germline V gene data show CDR1 as SGHDN and CDR2 as FVKESK. V lost 1 base to trimming and J lost 2 bases, with 5 bases between them. This CDR3 comprises 13 residues. The CDR3 region is CASSQAMNYGYTF. As DNA, the CDR3 is TGTGCCAGCAGCCAAGCTATGAACTATGGCTACACCTTC.

A single count supports this clone. The V call is TRBV3-1 (or the pseudogene TRBV3-2), the J call TRBJ2-7, with 10 bases that match TRBD2. The CDR3 totals 14 residues. J lost 5 bases, V lost 4 bases, and 5 bases had no gene match. Germline CDR1 LGHDT, CDR2 YNNKEL (reference sequence). The CDR3 here is CASSPLAGDDEQYF. In DNA form, the CDR3 reads TGTGCCAGCAGCCCTCTAGCGGGAGACGACGAGCAGTACTTC.

This chain connects TRBV7-2 to TRBJ1-2; D possibly corresponds to TRBD1 (6 bases). Deletions cut 7 bases from V and 4 bases from J, with 10 bases between. Germline assignment: CDR1 SGHTA and CDR2 FQGNSA. The CDR3 contains 12 residues. The CDR3 DNA reads as TGTGCCAGCACCCTAGGGGGCTATGGCTACACCTTC. Its protein is CASTLGGYGYTF. Based on the CDR3 plus reference TRBV7-2 and TRBJ1-2, the full variable domain is GAGVSQSPSNKVTEKGKDVELRCDPISGHTALYWYRQSLGQGLEFLIYFQGNSAPDKSGLPSDRFSAERTGGSVSTLTIQRTQQEDSAVYLCASTLGGYGYTFGSGTRLTVV.